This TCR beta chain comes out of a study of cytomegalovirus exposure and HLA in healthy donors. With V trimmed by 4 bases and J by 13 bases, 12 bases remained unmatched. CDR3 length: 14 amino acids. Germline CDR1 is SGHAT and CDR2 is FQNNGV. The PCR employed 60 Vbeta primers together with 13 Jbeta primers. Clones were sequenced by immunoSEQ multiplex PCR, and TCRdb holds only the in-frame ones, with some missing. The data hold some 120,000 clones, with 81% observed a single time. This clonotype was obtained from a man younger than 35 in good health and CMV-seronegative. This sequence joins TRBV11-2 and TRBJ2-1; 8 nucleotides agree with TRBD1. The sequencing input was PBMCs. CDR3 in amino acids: CASSSKPGGALQFF. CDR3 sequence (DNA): TGTGCCAGCAGCTCGAAGCCAGGGGGCGCTTTACAGTTCTTC.